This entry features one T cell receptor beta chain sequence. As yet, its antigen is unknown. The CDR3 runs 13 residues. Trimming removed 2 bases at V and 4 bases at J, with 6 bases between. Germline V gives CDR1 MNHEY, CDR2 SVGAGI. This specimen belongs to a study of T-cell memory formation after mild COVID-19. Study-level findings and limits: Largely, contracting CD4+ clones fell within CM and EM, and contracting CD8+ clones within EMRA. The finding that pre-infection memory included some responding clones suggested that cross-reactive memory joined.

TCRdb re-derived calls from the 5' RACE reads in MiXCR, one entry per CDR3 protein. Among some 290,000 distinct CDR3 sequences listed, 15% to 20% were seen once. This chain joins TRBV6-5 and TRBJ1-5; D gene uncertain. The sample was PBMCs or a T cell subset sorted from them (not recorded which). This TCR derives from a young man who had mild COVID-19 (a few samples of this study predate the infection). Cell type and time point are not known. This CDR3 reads CASSYQPNQPQHF. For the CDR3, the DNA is TGTGCCAGCAGTTACCAACCGAATCAGCCCCAGCATTTT.